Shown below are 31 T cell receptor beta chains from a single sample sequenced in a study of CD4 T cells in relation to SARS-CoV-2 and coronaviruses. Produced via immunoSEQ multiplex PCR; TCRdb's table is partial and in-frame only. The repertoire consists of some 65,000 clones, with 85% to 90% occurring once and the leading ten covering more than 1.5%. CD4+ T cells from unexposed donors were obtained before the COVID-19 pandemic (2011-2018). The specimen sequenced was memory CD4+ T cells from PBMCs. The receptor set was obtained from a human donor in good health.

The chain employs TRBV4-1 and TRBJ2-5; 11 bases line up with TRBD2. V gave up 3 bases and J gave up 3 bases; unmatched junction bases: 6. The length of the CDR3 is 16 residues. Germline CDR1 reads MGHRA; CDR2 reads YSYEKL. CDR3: CASSQMGLAAKETQYF. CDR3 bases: TGCGCCAGCAGCCAGATGGGACTAGCGGCTAAAGAGACCCAGTACTTC.

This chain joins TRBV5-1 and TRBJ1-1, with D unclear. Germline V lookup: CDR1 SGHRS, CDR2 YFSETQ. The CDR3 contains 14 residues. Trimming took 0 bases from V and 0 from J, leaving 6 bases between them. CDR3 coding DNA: TGCGCCAGCAGCTTGGGACACATGAACACTGAAGCTTTCTTT. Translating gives CASSLGHMNTEAFF.

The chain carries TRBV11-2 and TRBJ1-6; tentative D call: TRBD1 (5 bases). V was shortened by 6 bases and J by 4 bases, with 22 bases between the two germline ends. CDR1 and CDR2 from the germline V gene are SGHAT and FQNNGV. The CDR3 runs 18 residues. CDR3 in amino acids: CASSPGPALFNYNSPLHF. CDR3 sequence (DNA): TGTGCCAGCAGTCCGGGACCTGCTCTTTTTAATTATAATTCACCCCTCCACTTT.

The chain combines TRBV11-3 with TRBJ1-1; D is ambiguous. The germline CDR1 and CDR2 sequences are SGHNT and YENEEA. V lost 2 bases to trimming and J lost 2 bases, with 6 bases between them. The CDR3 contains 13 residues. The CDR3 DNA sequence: TGTGCCAGCAGCTTATACACCAACACTGAAGCTTTCTTT. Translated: CASSLYTNTEAFF.

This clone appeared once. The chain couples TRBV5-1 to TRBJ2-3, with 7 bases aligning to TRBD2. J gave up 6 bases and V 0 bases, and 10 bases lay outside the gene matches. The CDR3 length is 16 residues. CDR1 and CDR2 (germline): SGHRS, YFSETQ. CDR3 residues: CASSLGGTTTADTQYF. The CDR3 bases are TGCGCCAGCAGCTTGGGGGGGACTACCACGGCGGATACGCAGTATTTT.

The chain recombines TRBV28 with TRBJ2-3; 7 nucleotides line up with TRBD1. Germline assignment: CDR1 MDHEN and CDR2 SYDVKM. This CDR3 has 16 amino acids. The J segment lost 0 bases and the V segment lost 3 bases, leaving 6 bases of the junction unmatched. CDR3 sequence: CASSFTGAGSTDTQYF. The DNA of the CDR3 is TGTGCCAGCAGTTTCACAGGGGCAGGGAGCACAGATACGCAGTATTTT.

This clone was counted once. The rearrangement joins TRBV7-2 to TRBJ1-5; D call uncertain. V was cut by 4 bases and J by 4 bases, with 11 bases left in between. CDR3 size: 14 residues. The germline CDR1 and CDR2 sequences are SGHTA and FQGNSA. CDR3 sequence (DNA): TGTGCCAGCAGCTCACAAGTGGGGAATCAGCCCCAGCATTTT. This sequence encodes CASSSQVGNQPQHF.

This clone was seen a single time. The CDR3 is CASGLSTGVNTF. The CDR3 DNA follows: TGTGCTAGTGGTTTGTCTACAGGGGTGAACACCTTC. The rearrangement uses TRBV12-5 and TRBJ1-2; 7 bases map to TRBD1. CDR3 size: 12 residues. From germline, CDR1 is LGHNT and CDR2 FRNRAP. The V and J ends lost 2 bases and 12 bases, in that order; junction bases with no gene match: 6.

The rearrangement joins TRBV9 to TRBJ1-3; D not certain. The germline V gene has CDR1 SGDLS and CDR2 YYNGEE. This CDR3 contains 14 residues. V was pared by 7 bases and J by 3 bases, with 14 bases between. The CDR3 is CASRPGGSGNTIYF. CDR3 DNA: TGTGCCAGCCGTCCCGGTGGTAGTGGAAACACCATATATTTT.

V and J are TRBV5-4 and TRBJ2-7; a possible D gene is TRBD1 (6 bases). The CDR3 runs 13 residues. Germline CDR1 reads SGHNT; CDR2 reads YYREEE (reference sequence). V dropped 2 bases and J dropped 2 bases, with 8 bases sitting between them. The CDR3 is CASSFGTTYEQYF. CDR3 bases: TGTGCCAGCAGCTTTGGGACAACCTACGAGCAGTACTTC.

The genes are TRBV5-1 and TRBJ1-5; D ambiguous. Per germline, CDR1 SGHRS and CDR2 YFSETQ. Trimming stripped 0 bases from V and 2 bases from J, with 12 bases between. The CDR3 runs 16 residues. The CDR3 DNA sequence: TGCGCCAGCAGCTTGGGGTCTCAAACCGGCAATCAGCCCCAGCATTTT. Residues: CASSLGSQTGNQPQHF. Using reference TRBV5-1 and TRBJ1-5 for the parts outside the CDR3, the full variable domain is KAGVTQTPRYLIKTRGQQVTLSCSPISGHRSVSWYQQTPGQGLQFLFEYFSETQRNKGNFPGRFSGRQFSNSRSEMNVSTLELGDSALYLCASSLGSQTGNQPQHFGDGTRLSIL.

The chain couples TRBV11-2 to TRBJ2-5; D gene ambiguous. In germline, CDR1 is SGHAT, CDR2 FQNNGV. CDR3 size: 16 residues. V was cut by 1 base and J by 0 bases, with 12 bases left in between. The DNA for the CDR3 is TGTGCCAGCAGCTTAGGTGGCAGCCAGTACCAAGAGACCCAGTACTTC. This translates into CASSLGGSQYQETQYF.

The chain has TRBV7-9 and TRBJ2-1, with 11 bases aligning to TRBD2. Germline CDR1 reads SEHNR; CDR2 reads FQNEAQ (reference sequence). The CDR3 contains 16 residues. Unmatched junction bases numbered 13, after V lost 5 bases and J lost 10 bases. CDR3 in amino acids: CASSNRQTSGAPEQFF. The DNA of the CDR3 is TGTGCCAGCAGCAACCGCCAGACTAGCGGGGCTCCAGAGCAGTTCTTC.

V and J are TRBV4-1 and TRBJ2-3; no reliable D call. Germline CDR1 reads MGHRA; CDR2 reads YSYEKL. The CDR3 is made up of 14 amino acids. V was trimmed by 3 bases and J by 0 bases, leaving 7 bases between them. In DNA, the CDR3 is TGCGCCAGCAGCCAGGGAACTAGCACAGATACGCAGTATTTT. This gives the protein CASSQGTSTDTQYF.

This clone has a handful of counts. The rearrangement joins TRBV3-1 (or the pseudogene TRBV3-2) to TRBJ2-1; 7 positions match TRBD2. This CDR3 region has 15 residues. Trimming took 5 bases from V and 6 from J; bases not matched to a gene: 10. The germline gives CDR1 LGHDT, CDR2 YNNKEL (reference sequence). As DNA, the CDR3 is TGTGCCAGCAGCATAGCCCGGGACTACCCCAATGAGCAGTTCTTC. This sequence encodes CASSIARDYPNEQFF.

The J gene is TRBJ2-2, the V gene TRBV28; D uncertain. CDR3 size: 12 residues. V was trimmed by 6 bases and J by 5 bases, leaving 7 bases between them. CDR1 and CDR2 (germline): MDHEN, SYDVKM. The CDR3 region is CASSWRTGELFF. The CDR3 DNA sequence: TGTGCCAGCAGCTGGAGAACCGGGGAGCTGTTTTTT.

Written as DNA, the CDR3 is TGTGCCAGCAGCTTAGCGGGGGGGGTCTACAATGAGCAGTTCTTC. Translated, it gives CASSLAGGVYNEQFF. V usage is TRBV7-2 and J usage is TRBJ2-1, with 7 bases that match TRBD2. V was clipped by 0 bases and J by 3 bases; unmatched bases: 2. Germline V gene sequence: CDR1 SGHTA, CDR2 FQGNSA. The CDR3 spans 15 residues.

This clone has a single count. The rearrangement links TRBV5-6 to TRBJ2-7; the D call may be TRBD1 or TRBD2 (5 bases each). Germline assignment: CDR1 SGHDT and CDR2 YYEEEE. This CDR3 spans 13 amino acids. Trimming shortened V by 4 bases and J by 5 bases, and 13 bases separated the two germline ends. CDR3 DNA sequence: TGTGCCAGCAGCACCTGGGACGGTGACGAGCAGTACTTC. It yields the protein CASSTWDGDEQYF.

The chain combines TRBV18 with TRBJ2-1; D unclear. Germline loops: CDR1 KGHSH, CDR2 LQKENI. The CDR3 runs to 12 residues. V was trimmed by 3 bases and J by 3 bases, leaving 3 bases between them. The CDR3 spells CASSPGYNEQFF. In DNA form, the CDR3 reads TGTGCCAGCTCACCGGGCTACAATGAGCAGTTCTTC.

The chain's CDR3 is CSASGRGDTQYF. DNA for the CDR3: TGCAGTGCTAGTGGTCGAGGAGATACGCAGTATTTT. The rearrangement links TRBV20-1 to TRBJ2-3; D gene unclear. Germline-derived CDR1 and CDR2 are DFQATT and SNEGSKA (reference sequence). Trimming took off 3 bases at V and 5 bases at J, with 9 bases between the two ends. CDR3 length equals 12 residues.

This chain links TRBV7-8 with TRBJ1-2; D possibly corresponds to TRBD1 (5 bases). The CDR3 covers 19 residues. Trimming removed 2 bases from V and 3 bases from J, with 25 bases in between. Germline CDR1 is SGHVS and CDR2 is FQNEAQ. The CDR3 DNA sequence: TGTGCCAGCAGCTTATCCAGCGAGGGTAGGGGTTTTTTGGACTATGGCTACACCTTC. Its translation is CASSLSSEGRGFLDYGYTF. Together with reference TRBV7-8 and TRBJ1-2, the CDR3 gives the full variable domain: GAGVSQSPRYKVAKRGQDVALRCDPISGHVSLFWYQQALGQGPEFLTYFQNEAQLDKSGLPSDRFFAERPEGSVSTLKIQRTQQEDSAVYLCASSLSSEGRGFLDYGYTFGSGTRLTVV.

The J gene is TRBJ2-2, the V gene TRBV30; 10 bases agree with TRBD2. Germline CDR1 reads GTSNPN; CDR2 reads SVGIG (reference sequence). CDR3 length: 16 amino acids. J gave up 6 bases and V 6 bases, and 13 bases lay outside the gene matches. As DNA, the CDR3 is TGTGCCTGTCTTAAGGGCAGCGGGAGGGCCCCCGGGGAGCTGTTTTTT. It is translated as CACLKGSGRAPGELFF.

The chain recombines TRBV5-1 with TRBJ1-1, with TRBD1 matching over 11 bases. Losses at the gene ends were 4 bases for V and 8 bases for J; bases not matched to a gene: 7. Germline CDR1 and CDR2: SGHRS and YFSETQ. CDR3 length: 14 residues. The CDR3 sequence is CASSRGTGGREAFF. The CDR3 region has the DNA TGCGCCAGCAGCCGGGGGACAGGGGGTCGCGAAGCTTTCTTT.

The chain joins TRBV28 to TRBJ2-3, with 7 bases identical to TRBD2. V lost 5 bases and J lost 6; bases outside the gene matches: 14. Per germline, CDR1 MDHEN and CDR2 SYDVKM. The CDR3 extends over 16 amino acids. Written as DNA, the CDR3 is TGTGCCAGCAGTCTCCTAGGAGCGGGGAGAGGGGATACGCAGTATTTT. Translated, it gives CASSLLGAGRGDTQYF.

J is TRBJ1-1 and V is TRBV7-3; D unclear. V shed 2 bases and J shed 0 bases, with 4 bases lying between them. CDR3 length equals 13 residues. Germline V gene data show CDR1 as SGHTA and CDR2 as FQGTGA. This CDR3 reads CASSLYMNTEAFF. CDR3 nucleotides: TGTGCCAGCAGCTTATATATGAACACTGAAGCTTTCTTT.

CDR3 sequence: CASSPRPQGGGYTF. DNA for the CDR3: TGTGCCAGCAGCCCCAGGCCCCAGGGAGGTGGCTACACCTTC. V gene TRBV7-2 combines with J gene TRBJ1-2; weak D call: TRBD1 (5 bases). Between the trimmed V and J ends, which lost 5 bases and 7 bases, there was a span of 17 bases. The CDR3 sequence is 14 residues long. Germline CDR1 is SGHTA and CDR2 is FQGNSA.

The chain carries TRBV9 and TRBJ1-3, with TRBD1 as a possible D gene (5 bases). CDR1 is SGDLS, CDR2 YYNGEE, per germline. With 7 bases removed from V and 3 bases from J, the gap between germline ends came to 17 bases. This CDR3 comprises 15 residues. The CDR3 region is CASCPQGNGGNTIYF. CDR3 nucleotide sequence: TGTGCCAGCTGTCCTCAGGGAAATGGTGGAAACACCATATATTTT. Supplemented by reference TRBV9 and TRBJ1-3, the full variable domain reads DSGVTQTPKHLITATGQRVTLRCSPRSGDLSVYWYQQSLDQGLQFLIQYYNGEERAKGNILERFSAQQFPDLHSELNLSSLELGDSALYFCASCPQGNGGNTIYFGEGSWLTVV.

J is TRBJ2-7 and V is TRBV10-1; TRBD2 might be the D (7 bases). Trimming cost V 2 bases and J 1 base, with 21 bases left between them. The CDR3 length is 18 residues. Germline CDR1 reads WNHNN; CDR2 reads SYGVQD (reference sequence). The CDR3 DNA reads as TGCGCCAGCAGTGAGATGGGGGGGGGCGACTGCTCTTCCTACGAGCAGTACTTC. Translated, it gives CASSEMGGGDCSSYEQYF.

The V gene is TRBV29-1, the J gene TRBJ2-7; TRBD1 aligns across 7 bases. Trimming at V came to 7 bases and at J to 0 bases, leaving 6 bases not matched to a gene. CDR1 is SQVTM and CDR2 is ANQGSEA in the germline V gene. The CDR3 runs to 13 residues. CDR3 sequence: CSARTGFSYEQYF. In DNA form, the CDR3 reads TGCAGCGCCCGGACAGGATTCTCCTACGAGCAGTACTTC.

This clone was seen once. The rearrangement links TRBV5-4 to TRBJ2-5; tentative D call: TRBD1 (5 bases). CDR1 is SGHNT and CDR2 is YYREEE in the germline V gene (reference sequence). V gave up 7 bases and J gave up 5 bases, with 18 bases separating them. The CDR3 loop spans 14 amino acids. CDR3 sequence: CASHAPAGLETQYF. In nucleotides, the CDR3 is TGTGCCAGCCATGCCCCCGCAGGGCTCGAGACCCAGTACTTC. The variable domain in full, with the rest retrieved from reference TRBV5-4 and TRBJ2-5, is ETGVTQSPTHLIKTRGQQVTLRCSSQSGHNTVSWYQQALGQGPQFIFQYYREEENGRGNFPPRFSGLQFPNYSSELNVNALELDDSALYLCASHAPAGLETQYFGPGTRLLVL.

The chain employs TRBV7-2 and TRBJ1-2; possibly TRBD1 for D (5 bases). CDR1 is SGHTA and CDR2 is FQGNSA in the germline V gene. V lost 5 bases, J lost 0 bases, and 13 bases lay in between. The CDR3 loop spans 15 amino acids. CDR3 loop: CASSLVQGANYGYTF. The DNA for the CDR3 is TGTGCCAGCAGCCTGGTGCAGGGTGCTAACTATGGCTACACCTTC.